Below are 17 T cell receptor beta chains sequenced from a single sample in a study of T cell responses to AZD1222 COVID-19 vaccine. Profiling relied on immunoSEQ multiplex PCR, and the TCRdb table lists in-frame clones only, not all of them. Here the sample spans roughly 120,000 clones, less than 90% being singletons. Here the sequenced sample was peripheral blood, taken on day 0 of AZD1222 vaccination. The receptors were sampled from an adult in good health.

The CDR3 coding sequence is TGTGCCAGTACCCAATCTGGAGATGAGCAGTTCTTC. It is translated as CASTQSGDEQFF. The V gene is TRBV19, the J gene TRBJ2-1, with no clear D. The CDR3 sequence is 12 residues long. Trimming removed 7 bases at V and 8 bases at J, with 12 bases between. The V gene's germline CDR1 is LNHDA and CDR2 SQIVND (reference sequence).

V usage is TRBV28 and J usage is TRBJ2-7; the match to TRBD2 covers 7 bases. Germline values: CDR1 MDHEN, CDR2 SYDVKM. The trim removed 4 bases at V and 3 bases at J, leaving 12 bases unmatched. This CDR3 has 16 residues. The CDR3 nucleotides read TGTGCCAGCAGTTCCTCGCGGGAGAGTGTTGGCTACGAGCAGTACTTC. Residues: CASSSSRESVGYEQYF.

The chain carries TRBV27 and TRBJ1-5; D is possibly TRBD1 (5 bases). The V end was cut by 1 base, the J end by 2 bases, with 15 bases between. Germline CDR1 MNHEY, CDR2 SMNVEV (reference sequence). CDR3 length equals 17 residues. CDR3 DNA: TGTGCCAGCAGTTTATTAGCCGGGACCTTCGGCAATCAGCCCCAGCATTTT. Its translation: CASSLLAGTFGNQPQHF.

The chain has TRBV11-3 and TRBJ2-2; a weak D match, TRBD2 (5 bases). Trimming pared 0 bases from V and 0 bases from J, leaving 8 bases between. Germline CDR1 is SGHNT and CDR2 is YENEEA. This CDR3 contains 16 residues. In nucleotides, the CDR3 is TGTGCCAGCAGCTTAGAAGGGAGAGCGAACACCGGGGAGCTGTTTTTT. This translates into CASSLEGRANTGELFF.

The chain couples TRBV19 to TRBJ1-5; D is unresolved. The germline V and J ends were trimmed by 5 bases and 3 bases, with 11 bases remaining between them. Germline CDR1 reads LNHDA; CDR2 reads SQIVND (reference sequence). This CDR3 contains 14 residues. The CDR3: CASSLAGLNQPQHF. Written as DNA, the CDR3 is TGTGCCAGTAGTTTGGCAGGCCTCAATCAGCCCCAGCATTTT.

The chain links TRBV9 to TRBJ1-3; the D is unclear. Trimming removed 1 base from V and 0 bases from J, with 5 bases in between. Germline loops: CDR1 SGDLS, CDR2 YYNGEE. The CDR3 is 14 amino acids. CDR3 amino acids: CASSVQDSGNTIYF. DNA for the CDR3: TGTGCCAGCAGCGTACAGGACTCTGGAAACACCATATATTTT. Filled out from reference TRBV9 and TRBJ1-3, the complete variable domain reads DSGVTQTPKHLITATGQRVTLRCSPRSGDLSVYWYQQSLDQGLQFLIQYYNGEERAKGNILERFSAQQFPDLHSELNLSSLELGDSALYFCASSVQDSGNTIYFGEGSWLTVV.

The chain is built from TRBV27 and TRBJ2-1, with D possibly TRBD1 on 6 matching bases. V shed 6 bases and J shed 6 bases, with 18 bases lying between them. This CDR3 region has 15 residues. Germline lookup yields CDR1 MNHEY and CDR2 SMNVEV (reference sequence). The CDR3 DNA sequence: TGTGCCAGCAGATTTCTCCTGGGACAAATCAATGAGCAGTTCTTC. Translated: CASRFLLGQINEQFF.

The CDR3 loop reads CASSPGQGDYEQYF. The DNA for the CDR3 is TGTGCCAGCAGCCCGGGACAGGGCGACTACGAGCAGTACTTC. The rearrangement links TRBV7-8 to TRBJ2-7; 9 bases are a match to TRBD1. Unmatched junction bases numbered 5, after V lost 5 bases and J lost 3 bases. Looked up from germline, CDR1 is SGHVS and CDR2 is FQNEAQ. CDR3 length: 14 residues.

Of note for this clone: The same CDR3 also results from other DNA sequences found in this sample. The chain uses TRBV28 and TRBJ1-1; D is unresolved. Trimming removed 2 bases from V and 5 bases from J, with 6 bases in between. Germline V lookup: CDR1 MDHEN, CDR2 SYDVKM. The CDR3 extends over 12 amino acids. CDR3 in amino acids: CASSLLGTEAFF. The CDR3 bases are TGTGCCAGCAGTTTACTCGGTACTGAAGCTTTCTTT.

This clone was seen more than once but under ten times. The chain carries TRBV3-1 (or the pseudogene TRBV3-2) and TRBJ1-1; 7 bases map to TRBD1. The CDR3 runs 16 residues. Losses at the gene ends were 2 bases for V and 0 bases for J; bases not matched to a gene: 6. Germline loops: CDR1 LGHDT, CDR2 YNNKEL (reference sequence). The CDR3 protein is CASSQNTGAMNTEAFF. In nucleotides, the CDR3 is TGTGCCAGCAGCCAAAACACAGGGGCTATGAACACTGAAGCTTTCTTT.

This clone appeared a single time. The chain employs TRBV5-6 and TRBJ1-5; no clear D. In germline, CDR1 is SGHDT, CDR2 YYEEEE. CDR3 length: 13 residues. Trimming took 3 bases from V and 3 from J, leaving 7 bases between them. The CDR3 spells CASSSGHNQPQHF. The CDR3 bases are TGTGCCAGCAGCTCTGGGCACAATCAGCCCCAGCATTTT. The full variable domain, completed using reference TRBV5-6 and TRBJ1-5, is DAGVTQSPTHLIKTRGQQVTLRCSPKSGHDTVSWYQQALGQGPQFIFQYYEEEERQRGNFPDRFSGHQFPNYSSELNVNALLLGDSALYLCASSSGHNQPQHFGDGTRLSIL.

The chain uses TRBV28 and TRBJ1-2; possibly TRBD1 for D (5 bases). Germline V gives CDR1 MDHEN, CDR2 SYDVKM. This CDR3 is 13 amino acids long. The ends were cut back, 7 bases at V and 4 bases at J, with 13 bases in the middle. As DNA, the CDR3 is TGTGCCAGCACCACAGGCTGGGGCTATGGCTACACCTTC. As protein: CASTTGWGYGYTF.

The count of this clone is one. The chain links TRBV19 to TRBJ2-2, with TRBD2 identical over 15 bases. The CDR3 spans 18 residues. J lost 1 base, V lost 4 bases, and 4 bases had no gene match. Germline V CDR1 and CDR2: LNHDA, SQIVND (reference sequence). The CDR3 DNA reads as TGTGCCAGTAGTACCCGGACTAGCGGGAGGGAGAACACCGGGGAGCTGTTTTTT. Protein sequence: CASSTRTSGRENTGELFF. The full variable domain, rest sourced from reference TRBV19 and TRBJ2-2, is DGGITQSPKYLFRKEGQNVTLSCEQNLNHDAMYWYRQDPGQGLRLIYYSQIVNDFQKGDIAEGYSVSREKKESFPLTVTSAQKNPTAFYLCASSTRTSGRENTGELFFGEGSRLTVL.

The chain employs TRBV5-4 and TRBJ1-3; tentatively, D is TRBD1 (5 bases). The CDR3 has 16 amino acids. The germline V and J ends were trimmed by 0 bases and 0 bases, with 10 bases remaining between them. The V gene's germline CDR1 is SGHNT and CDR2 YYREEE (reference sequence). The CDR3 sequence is CASSLATEASGNTIYF. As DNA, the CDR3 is TGTGCCAGCAGCTTGGCGACAGAAGCCTCTGGAAACACCATATATTTT.

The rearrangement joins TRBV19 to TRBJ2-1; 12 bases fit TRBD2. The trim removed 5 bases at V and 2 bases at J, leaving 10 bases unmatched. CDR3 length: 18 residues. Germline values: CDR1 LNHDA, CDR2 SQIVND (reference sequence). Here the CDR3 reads CASSATSGSLGPYNEQFF. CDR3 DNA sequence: TGTGCCAGTAGTGCGACTAGCGGGAGTTTGGGGCCCTACAATGAGCAGTTCTTC.

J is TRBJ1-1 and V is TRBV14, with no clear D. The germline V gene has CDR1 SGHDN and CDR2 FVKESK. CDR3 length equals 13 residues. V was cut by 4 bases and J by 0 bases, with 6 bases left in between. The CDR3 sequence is CASSPLMNTEAFF. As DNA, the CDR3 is TGTGCCAGCAGCCCGCTTATGAACACTGAAGCTTTCTTT. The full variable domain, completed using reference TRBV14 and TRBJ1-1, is EAGVTQFPSHSVIEKGQTVTLRCDPISGHDNLYWYRRVMGKEIKFLLHFVKESKQDESGMPNNRFLAERTGGTYSTLKVQPAELEDSGVYFCASSPLMNTEAFFGQGTRLTVV.

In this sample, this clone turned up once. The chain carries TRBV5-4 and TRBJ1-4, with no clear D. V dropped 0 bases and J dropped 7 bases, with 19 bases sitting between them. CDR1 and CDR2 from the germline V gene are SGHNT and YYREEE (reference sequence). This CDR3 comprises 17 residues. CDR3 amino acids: CASSLDGRTSLLEKLFF. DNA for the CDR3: TGTGCCAGCAGCTTGGATGGACGGACGAGTCTGCTTGAAAAACTGTTTTTT. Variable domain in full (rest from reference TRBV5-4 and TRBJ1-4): ETGVTQSPTHLIKTRGQQVTLRCSSQSGHNTVSWYQQALGQGPQFIFQYYREEENGRGNFPPRFSGLQFPNYSSELNVNALELDDSALYLCASSLDGRTSLLEKLFFGSGTQLSVL.